The T cell receptor (beta chain) described here comes from a study of Graves' ophthalmopathy and Graves' hyperthyroidism. Whole-study findings and limits: Most expanded clonotypes in thyroid above 0.001 frequency also showed up in blood. For predicting ophthalmopathy progression, the model had nearly 71% sensitivity and 72.22% specificity.

TCR beta CDR3 regions were amplified from RNA transcripts. Amplification began with first-round RT-PCR using HTBI primers, then second-round multiplex PCR was performed. TCRdb processed the multiplex PCR reads anew with MiXCR; each CDR3 protein has one entry. The sample carries 650,000 to 900,000 distinct CDR3 sequences, about 44% recorded once. This clonotype turned up a few times. Its antigen is not identified. CDR1 MNHEY and CDR2 SVGAGI come from the germline V gene. The trim removed 10 bases at V and 4 bases at J, leaving 12 bases unmatched. The CDR3 extends over 15 amino acids. What was sequenced was peripheral blood. This TCR was recovered from an adult man with Graves' ophthalmopathy. This chain uses TRBV6-5 with TRBJ2-2; 7 bases are shared with TRBD2. In DNA, the CDR3 is TGTGCCACCCAATCTTCTGGGGGGGTCACCGGGGAGCTGTTTTTT. Translating gives CATQSSGGVTGELFF.